The entry below describes one TCR beta chain. The sample comes from a study of control samples from healthy donors and cancer patients. CDR1 is SGHRS and CDR2 is YFSETQ in the germline V gene. CDR3 length equals 15 residues. V lost 0 bases to trimming and J lost 7 bases, with 14 bases between them. Repertoires were generated with immunoSEQ multiplex PCR, while TCRdb's copy carries only in-frame clones and drops some. The sample contains around 130,000 clones, 85% to 90% of which appear only once. The gene calls are TRBV5-1 and TRBJ2-1, with D uncertain. The sample taken for sequencing was PBMCs. The source of this sequence is a man over 45 with head and neck cancer. The CDR3 DNA reads as TGCGCCAGCAGCTTGGCACAGCTTCGGCGGAATGAGCAGTTCTTC. Protein product: CASSLAQLRRNEQFF.